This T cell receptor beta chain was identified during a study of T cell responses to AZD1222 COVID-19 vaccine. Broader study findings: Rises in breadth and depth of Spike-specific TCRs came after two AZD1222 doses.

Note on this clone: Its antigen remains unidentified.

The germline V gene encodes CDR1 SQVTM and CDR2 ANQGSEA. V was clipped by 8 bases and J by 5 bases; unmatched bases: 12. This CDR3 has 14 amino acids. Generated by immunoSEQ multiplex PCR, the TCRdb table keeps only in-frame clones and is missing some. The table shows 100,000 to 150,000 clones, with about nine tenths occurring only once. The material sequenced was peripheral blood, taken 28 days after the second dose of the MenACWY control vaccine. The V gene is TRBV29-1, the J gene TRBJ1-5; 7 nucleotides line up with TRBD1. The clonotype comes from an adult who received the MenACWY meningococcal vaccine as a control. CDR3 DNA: TGCAGCCCCCAAACCCGACAGGGCGATCAGCCCCAGCATTTT. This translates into CSPQTRQGDQPQHF.